This T cell receptor beta chain was obtained from a study of blood T cells in healthy people across ages. The CDR3 runs to 13 residues. The ends were cut back, 1 base at V and 3 bases at J, with 6 bases in the middle. Per the germline V gene, CDR1 is SGHDN and CDR2 is FVKESK. General study results and limits: Significant beta diversity loss was already apparent by age roughly 44, declining roughly linearly.

There are a few counts of this clonotype. The antigen remains undetermined. Together with a sample-barcoded 5' primer, a J-beta primer mix was included in a second PCR lasting about 6 to 11 cycles. Paired-end reads containing CDR3 totaled no fewer than 3 million for each sample. TCRdb passed the 5' RACE reads through MiXCR, listing each CDR3 protein once. The table lists more than 800,000 distinct CDR3 sequences, 25% to 35% of them singletons. The chain is built from TRBV14 and TRBJ1-1, with a weak D call TRBD1 (5 bases). This TCR derives from a woman of 80 years or more in good health. Sequences were obtained from blood. The CDR3 sequence is CASSQGGHTEAFF. The DNA for the CDR3 is TGTGCCAGCAGCCAAGGGGGACACACTGAAGCTTTCTTT.